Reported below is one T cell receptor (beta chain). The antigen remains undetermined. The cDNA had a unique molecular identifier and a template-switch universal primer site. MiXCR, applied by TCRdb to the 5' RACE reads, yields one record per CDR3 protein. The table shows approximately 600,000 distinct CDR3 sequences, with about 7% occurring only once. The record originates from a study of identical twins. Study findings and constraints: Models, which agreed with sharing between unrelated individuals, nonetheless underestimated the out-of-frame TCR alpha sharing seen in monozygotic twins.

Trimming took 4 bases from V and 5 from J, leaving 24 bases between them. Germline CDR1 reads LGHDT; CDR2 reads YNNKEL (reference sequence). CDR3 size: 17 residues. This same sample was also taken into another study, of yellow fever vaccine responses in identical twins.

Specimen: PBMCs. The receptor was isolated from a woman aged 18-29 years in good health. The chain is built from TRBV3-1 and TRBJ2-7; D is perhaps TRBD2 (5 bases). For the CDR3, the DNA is TGTGCCAGCAGCCGCCACACCGGGATCCAGCCACCAAACGAGCAGTACGTC. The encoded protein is CASSRHTGIQPPNEQYV.